A single sample gave rise to the 7 T cell receptor beta chains below, sequenced in a study of beta chain features in type 1 diabetes. What was sequenced were expressed TCRB transcripts, since all of the isolated RNA had been reverse transcribed. Libraries were prepared by immunoSEQ multiplex PCR; TCRdb keeps only in-frame clonotypes and omits some of them. The table shows about 290,000 clones, with 7.5% to 9.5% occurring only once. Sequenced sample: central memory CD4+ T cells from blood. The origin of the receptors is a woman under 30 in good health.

A few counts support this clone. CDR3 DNA: TGTGCCACCAGCAGAGATCGTAGCCAAGAGACCCAGTACTTC. This codes for CATSRDRSQETQYF. The V gene is TRBV15, the J gene TRBJ2-5; no firm D call. CDR1 and CDR2 (germline): LNHNV, YYDKDF (reference sequence). Trimming cost V 0 bases and J 1 base, with 6 bases left between them. CDR3 size: 14 residues.

This clone showed up just a few times. The same CDR3 arises from other DNA sequences in this sample as well. The rearrangement links TRBV30 to TRBJ2-7, with D unresolved. V was shortened by 1 base and J by 1 base, with 2 bases between the two germline ends. The length of the CDR3 is 11 residues. Germline assignment: CDR1 GTSNPN and CDR2 SVGIG (reference sequence). CDR3 in amino acids: CAWSGSYEQYF. CDR3 nucleotides: TGTGCCTGGAGTGGGTCCTACGAGCAGTACTTC.

The sample holds a few counts of this clone. The chain has TRBV4-1 and TRBJ1-1; a weak D match, TRBD1 (5 bases). V lost 4 bases to trimming and J lost 5 bases, with 17 bases between them. Germline V CDR1 and CDR2: MGHRA, YSYEKL. The CDR3 is 15 amino acids. The CDR3 DNA is TGCGCCAGCAGCCCTTCGACAGTTATACGAACTGAAGCTTTCTTT. This codes for CASSPSTVIRTEAFF.

This clone showed up many times. The gene calls are TRBV29-1 and TRBJ2-4, with D unclear. Deletions cut 0 bases from V and 3 bases from J, with 12 bases between. Germline V gives CDR1 SQVTM, CDR2 ANQGSEA. The CDR3 sequence is 15 residues long. CDR3 loop: CSVEDPGWGKNIQYF. Written as DNA, the CDR3 is TGCAGCGTTGAAGATCCAGGTTGGGGCAAAAACATTCAGTACTTC.

This clone was recorded a few times. The genes are TRBV30 and TRBJ2-1; 14 positions match TRBD2. This CDR3 has 16 residues. J was trimmed by 7 bases and V by 3 bases; bases with no gene match: 8. Germline-derived CDR1 and CDR2 are GTSNPN and SVGIG (reference sequence). CDR3 DNA: TGTGCCTGGAGCCCGAACAGACTAGCGGGAGGGAATGAGCAGTTCTTC. Protein: CAWSPNRLAGGNEQFF.

The chain employs TRBV11-3 and TRBJ1-4, with 7 bases aligning to TRBD1. V shed 1 base and J 4 bases; nucleotides not matched to a gene: 6. Germline V gene sequence: CDR1 SGHNT, CDR2 YENEEA. The CDR3 has 16 residues. CDR3 sequence reads: CASSLAPGQNNEKLFF. As DNA, the CDR3 is TGTGCCAGCAGCTTAGCACCGGGACAGAATAATGAAAAACTGTTTTTT.

Concerning this clone: A far larger clone is just one base off, so this is likely a read error. This sample includes further DNA sequences coding for the same CDR3. This chain uses TRBV11-3 with TRBJ2-5; no reliable D call. CDR3 length: 11 amino acids. V dropped 4 bases and J dropped 2 bases, with 2 bases sitting between them. The V gene's germline CDR1 is SGHNT and CDR2 YENEEA. The CDR3 sequence is CASSSQETQYF. DNA of the CDR3: TGTGCCAGCAGCTCTCAAGAGACCCAGTACTTC.